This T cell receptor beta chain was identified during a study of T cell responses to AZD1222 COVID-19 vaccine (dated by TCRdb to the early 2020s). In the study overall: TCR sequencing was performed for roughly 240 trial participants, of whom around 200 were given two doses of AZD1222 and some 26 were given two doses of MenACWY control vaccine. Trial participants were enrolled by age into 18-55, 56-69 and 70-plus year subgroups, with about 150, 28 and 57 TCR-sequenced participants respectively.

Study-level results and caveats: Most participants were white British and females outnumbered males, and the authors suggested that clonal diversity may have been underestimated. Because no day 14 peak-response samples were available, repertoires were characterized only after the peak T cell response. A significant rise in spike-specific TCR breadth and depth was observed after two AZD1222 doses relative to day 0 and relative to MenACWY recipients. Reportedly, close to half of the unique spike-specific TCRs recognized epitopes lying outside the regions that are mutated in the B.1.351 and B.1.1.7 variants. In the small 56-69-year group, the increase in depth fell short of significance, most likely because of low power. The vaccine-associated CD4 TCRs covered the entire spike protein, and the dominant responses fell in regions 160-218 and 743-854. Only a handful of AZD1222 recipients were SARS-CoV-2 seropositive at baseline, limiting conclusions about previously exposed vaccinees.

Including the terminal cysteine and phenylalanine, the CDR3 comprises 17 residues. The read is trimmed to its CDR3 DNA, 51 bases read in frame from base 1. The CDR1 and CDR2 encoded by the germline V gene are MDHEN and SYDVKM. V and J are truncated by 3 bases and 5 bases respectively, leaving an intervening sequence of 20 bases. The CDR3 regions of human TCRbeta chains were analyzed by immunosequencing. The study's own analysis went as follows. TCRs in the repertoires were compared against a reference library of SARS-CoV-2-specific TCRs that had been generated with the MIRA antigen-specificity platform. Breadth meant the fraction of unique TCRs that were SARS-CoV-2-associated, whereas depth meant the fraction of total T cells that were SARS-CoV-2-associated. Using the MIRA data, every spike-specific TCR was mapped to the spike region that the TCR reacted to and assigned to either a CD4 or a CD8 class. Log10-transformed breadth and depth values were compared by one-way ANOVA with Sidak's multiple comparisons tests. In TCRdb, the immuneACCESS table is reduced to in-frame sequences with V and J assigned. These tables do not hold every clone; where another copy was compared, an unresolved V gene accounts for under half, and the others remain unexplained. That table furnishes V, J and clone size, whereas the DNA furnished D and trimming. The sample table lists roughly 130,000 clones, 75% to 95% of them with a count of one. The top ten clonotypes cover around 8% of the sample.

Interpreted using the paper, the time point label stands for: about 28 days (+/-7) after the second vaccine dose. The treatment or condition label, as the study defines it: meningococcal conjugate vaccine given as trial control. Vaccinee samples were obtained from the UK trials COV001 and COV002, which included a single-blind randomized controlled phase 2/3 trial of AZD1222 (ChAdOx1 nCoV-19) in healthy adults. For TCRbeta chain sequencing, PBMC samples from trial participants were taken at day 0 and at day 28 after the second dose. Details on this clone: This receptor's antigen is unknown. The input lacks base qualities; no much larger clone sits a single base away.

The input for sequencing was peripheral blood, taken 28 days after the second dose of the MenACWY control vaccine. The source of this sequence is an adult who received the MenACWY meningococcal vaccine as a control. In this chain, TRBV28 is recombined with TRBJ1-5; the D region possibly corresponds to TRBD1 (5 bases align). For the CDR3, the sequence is CASSFWGSNKGHQPQHF. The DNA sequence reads TGTGCCAGCAGTTTTTGGGGGTCTAACAAGGGCCATCAGCCCCAGCATTTT.